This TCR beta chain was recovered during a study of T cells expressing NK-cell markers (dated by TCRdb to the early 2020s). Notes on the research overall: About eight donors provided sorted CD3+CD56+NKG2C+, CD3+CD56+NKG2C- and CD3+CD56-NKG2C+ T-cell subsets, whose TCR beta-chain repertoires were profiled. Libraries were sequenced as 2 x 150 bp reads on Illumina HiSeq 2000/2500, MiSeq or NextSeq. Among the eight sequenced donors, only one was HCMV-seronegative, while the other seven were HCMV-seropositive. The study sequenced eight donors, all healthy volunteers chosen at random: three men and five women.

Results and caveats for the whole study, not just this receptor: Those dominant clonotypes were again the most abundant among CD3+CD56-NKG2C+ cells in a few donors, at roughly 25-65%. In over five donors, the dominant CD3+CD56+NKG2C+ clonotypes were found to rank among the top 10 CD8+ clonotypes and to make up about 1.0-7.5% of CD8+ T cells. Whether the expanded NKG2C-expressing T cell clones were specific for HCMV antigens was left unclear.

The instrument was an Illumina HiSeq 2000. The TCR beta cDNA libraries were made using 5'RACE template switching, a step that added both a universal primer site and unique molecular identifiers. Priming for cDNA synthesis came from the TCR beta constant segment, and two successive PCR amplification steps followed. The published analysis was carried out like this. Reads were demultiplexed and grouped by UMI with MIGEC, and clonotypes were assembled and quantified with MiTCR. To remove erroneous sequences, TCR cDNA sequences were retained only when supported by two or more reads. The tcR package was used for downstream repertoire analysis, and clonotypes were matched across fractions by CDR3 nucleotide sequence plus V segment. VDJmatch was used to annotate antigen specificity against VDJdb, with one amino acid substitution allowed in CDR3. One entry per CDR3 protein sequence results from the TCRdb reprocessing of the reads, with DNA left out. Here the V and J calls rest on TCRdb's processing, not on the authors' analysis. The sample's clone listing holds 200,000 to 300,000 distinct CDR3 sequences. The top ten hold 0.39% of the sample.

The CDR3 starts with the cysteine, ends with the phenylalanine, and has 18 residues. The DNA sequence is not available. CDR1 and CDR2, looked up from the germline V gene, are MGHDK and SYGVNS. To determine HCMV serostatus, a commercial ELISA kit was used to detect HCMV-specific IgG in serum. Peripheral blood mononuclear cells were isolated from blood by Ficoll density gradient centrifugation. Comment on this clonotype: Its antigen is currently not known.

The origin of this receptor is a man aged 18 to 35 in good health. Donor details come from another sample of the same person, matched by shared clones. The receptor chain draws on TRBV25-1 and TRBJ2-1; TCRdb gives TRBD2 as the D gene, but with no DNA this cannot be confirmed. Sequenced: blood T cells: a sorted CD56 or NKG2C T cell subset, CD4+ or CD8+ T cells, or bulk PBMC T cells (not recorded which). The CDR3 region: CASSDNPGGPYSYNEQFF.